Below are 18 T cell receptor beta chains sequenced from a single sample in a study of OX40 agonist ivuxolimab in advanced cancers. Libraries were prepared by immunoSEQ multiplex PCR; TCRdb keeps only in-frame clonotypes and omits some of them. The data show approximately 74,000 clones, around 80% seen once. The sequences come from CD4+ or CD8+ T cells sorted from blood, collected in a trial of the OX40 agonist ivuxolimab. The receptors were gathered from an adult with an advanced solid tumor such as melanoma, head and neck, liver or kidney cancer.

V and J are TRBV2 and TRBJ2-3, with TRBD2 matching 10 bases. The CDR3 loop spans 14 amino acids. V gave up 7 bases and J gave up 0 bases; unmatched junction bases: 1. Germline-derived CDR1 and CDR2 are SNHLY and FYNNEI. In DNA, the CDR3 is TGTGCCAGCAAACTAGCGGGGAGCACAGATACGCAGTATTTT. Translation gives CASKLAGSTDTQYF. Full variable domain (remainder filled in from reference TRBV2 and TRBJ2-3): EPEVTQTPSHQVTQMGQEVILRCVPISNHLYFYWYRQILGQKVEFLVSFYNNEISEKSEIFDDQFSVERPDGSNFTLKIRSTKLEDSAMYFCASKLAGSTDTQYFGPGTRLTVL.

The J gene is TRBJ1-1, the V gene TRBV7-9, with D possibly matching TRBD1 (5 bases). This CDR3 region has 15 residues. In germline, CDR1 is SEHNR, CDR2 FQNEAQ (reference sequence). The ends were cut back, 5 bases at V and 5 bases at J, with 18 bases in the middle. In DNA form, the CDR3 reads TGTGCCAGCAGCCCCGGACGGGGGTGGGAGACTGAAGCTTTCTTT. This codes for CASSPGRGWETEAFF.

This clone has more than one count but fewer than ten. This chain connects TRBV5-1 to TRBJ2-2; D is unclear. V lost 0 bases and J lost 7, with 7 bases in between. This CDR3 region has 13 residues. Germline CDR1 SGHRS, CDR2 YFSETQ. The CDR3 loop reads CASSLVVNGELFF. CDR3 DNA sequence: TGCGCCAGCAGCTTGGTGGTGAACGGGGAGCTGTTTTTT.

The genes are TRBV7-2 and TRBJ2-5; D gene ambiguous. Trimming removed 2 bases from V and 2 bases from J, with 6 bases in between. The CDR3 totals 13 residues. Germline assignment: CDR1 SGHTA and CDR2 FQGNSA. Here the CDR3 reads CASSLNFQETQYF. CDR3 nucleotide sequence: TGTGCCAGCAGCTTAAACTTTCAAGAGACCCAGTACTTC.

This clone was seen only a few times. V and J are TRBV2 and TRBJ2-7; 7 bases align to TRBD2. CDR1 is SNHLY, CDR2 FYNNEI, per germline. The V gene end was trimmed by 4 bases and the J gene end by 6 bases; junction bases not matched to a gene: 3. This CDR3 contains 12 residues. CDR3 loop: CASSGDYGEQYF. The CDR3 nucleotides read TGTGCCAGCAGTGGGGACTACGGCGAGCAGTACTTC.

The chain joins TRBV28 to TRBJ2-7; 9 nucleotides match TRBD1. The trim removed 4 bases at V and 4 bases at J, leaving 8 bases unmatched. CDR3 size: 15 residues. Per the germline V gene, CDR1 is MDHEN and CDR2 is SYDVKM. CDR3: CASSSTGTGPYEQYF. In nucleotides, the CDR3 is TGTGCCAGCAGTTCCACCGGGACAGGGCCATACGAGCAGTACTTC.

This clone was seen a few times. The chain carries TRBV5-1 and TRBJ2-1; 10 bases are a match to TRBD1. Looked up from germline, CDR1 is SGHRS and CDR2 is YFSETQ. The J segment lost 7 bases and the V segment lost 5 bases, leaving 3 bases of the junction unmatched. This CDR3 contains 13 residues. The CDR3 loop reads CASRPGQGNEQFF. CDR3 nucleotides: TGCGCCAGCAGGCCGGGACAGGGGAATGAGCAGTTCTTC.

The chain recombines TRBV6-1 with TRBJ1-1, with 7 bases matching TRBD1. V lost 6 bases to trimming and J lost 5 bases; unmatched junction nucleotides: 6. The length of the CDR3 is 13 residues. Germline V lookup: CDR1 MNHNS, CDR2 SASEGT. CDR3 sequence: CASRTGPETEAFF. The DNA for the CDR3 is TGTGCCAGCAGGACAGGGCCCGAAACTGAAGCTTTCTTT.

The chain carries TRBV13 and TRBJ1-2, with D possibly TRBD1 on 6 matching bases. Germline CDR1 reads PRHDT; CDR2 reads FYEKMQ (reference sequence). The CDR3 loop spans 13 amino acids. V dropped 7 bases and J dropped 8 bases, with 17 bases sitting between them. The CDR3 region has the DNA TGTGCCAGCACCTATGTGGGACATAAGGGCTACACCTTC. Translation gives CASTYVGHKGYTF.

This sequence joins TRBV2 and TRBJ1-1; tentative D call: TRBD1 (6 bases). Germline CDR1 and CDR2: SNHLY and FYNNEI. V was cut by 6 bases and J by 4 bases, with 15 bases left in between. The CDR3 runs 14 residues. In nucleotides, the CDR3 is TGTGCCAGCAGCGTAGATACAGGGACCACTGAAGCTTTCTTT. Translation: CASSVDTGTTEAFF.

To note about this clone: At one end the junction does not follow the germline gene, possibly because of a read error. This rearrangement joins TRBV7-2 to TRBJ2-5; the D is unclear. The CDR3 has 13 amino acids. CDR1 is SGHTA, CDR2 FQGNSA, per germline. The CDR3 sequence is CASSLGRNAVLHF. The CDR3 DNA sequence: TGTGCCAGCAGCTTAGGAAGGAACGCTGTTTTGCACTTC.

V gene TRBV6-6 combines with J gene TRBJ2-5; D is uncertain. CDR3 length: 12 residues. The V gene lost 0 bases and the J gene lost 8 bases, with 7 bases spanning the gap. Germline V lookup: CDR1 MNHNY, CDR2 SVGAGI (reference sequence). CDR3 bases: TGTGCCAGCAGTTACTCGAAGGACACCCAGTACTTC. Translation gives CASSYSKDTQYF.

This chain uses TRBV18 with TRBJ2-7; D unclear. Germline V gives CDR1 KGHSH, CDR2 LQKENI. CDR3 size: 14 residues. With 2 bases removed from V and 6 bases from J, the gap between germline ends came to 14 bases. CDR3 region: CASSPSPYAPEQYF. The CDR3 DNA follows: TGTGCCAGCTCACCATCCCCATATGCCCCCGAGCAGTACTTC.

The CDR3 sequence is CASSLTQPQHF. CDR3 bases: TGTGCCAGCAGCTTAACTCAGCCCCAGCATTTT. This chain uses TRBV7-6 with TRBJ1-5; no clear D. V lost 2 bases and J 6 bases, leaving 2 bases between the germline ends. Germline loops: CDR1 SGHVS, CDR2 FNYEAQ. This CDR3 has 11 amino acids.

This clone has just a few counts. The J gene is TRBJ2-5, the V gene TRBV10-3; perhaps D is TRBD1 or TRBD2 (7 bases each). Germline loops: CDR1 ENHRY, CDR2 SYGVKD. V was trimmed by 3 bases and J by 4 bases, leaving 12 bases between them. There are 14 residues in the CDR3. The CDR3 DNA is TGTGCCATCAGTGAACAGGGGAGGGGAGAGACCCAGTACTTC. Its protein is CAISEQGRGETQYF.

The chain uses TRBV4-1 and TRBJ2-1; 9 nucleotides line up with TRBD2. V gave up 1 base and J gave up 8 bases; unmatched junction bases: 9. CDR1 is MGHRA, CDR2 YSYEKL, per germline. The CDR3 totals 16 residues. Here the CDR3 reads CASSQVSRGRADEQFF. The CDR3 coding sequence is TGCGCCAGCAGCCAAGTCTCTCGCGGGAGGGCCGATGAGCAGTTCTTC.

V gene TRBV7-6 combines with J gene TRBJ2-3; D uncertain. Trimming shortened V by 1 base and J by 6 bases, and 5 bases separated the two germline ends. CDR3 length: 12 residues. The V gene's germline CDR1 is SGHVS and CDR2 FNYEAQ. The CDR3 coding sequence is TGTGCCAGCAGCTTAGTATCGGATACGCAGTATTTT. As protein: CASSLVSDTQYF.

The chain links TRBV5-1 to TRBJ2-3, with 9 bases aligning to TRBD2. The V gene end was trimmed by 0 bases and the J gene end by 4 bases; junction bases not matched to a gene: 6. The CDR3 extends over 16 amino acids. The V gene's germline CDR1 is SGHRS and CDR2 YFSETQ. This CDR3 reads CASSLEGAGGSDTQYF. CDR3 DNA sequence: TGCGCCAGCAGCTTGGAGGGAGCGGGGGGATCAGATACGCAGTATTTT.